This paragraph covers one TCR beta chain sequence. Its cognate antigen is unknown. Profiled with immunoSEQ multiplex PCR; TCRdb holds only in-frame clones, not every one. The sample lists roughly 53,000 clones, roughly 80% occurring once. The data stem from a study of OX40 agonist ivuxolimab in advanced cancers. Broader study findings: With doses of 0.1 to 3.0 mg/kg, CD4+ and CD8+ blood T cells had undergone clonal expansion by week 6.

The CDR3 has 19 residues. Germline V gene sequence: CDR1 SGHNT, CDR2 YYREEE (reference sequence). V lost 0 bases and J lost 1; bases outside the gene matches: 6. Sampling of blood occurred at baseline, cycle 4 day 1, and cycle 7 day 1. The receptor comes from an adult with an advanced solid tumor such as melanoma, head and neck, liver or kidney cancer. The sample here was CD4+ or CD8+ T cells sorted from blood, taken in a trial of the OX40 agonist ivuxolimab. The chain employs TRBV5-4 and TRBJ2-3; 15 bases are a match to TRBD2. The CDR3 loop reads CASSLDGTSGRRRTDTQYF. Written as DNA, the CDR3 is TGTGCCAGCAGCTTGGACGGGACTAGCGGGAGGAGACGCACAGATACGCAGTATTTT.